This passage covers 29 T cell receptor beta chains from one sample sequenced in a study of blood T cell repertoires in COVID-19. The method was immunoSEQ multiplex PCR; TCRdb's version includes in-frame clones alone and lacks a portion of them. The repertoire consists of more than 55,000 clones, with 70% to 85% occurring once and the leading ten covering more than 30%. The sequencing sample was made of peripheral blood. Receptors originate from a human donor in a cohort sampled during active COVID-19.

The chain combines TRBV20-1 with TRBJ1-2; D perhaps matches TRBD1 (6 bases). Trimming stripped 3 bases from V and 1 base from J, with 12 bases between. The CDR3 consists of 14 residues. Germline V CDR1 and CDR2: DFQATT, SNEGSKA (reference sequence). The CDR3 nucleotides read TGCAGTGCTAGTAGACAGGCCCTTAACTATGGCTACACCTTC. Translated, it gives CSASRQALNYGYTF.

V and J are TRBV7-9 and TRBJ1-1; D might be TRBD1 (5 bases). V dropped 4 bases and J dropped 10 bases, with 10 bases sitting between them. The CDR3 loop spans 11 amino acids. Germline V gives CDR1 SEHNR, CDR2 FQNEAQ (reference sequence). The chain's CDR3 is CASSSQGGAFF. DNA for the CDR3: TGTGCCAGCAGCTCCCAGGGAGGAGCTTTCTTT.

V is TRBV18 and J is TRBJ1-6; D perhaps matches TRBD1 (6 bases). This CDR3 has 14 residues. V was shortened by 6 bases and J by 5 bases, with 11 bases between the two germline ends. Germline CDR1 is KGHSH and CDR2 is LQKENI. The CDR3 nucleotides read TGTGCCAGCTCCGAACAGGGAGATAATTCACCCCTCCACTTT. Translating it yields CASSEQGDNSPLHF.

The V and J genes are TRBV29-1 and TRBJ2-1, with TRBD1 as a possible D gene (6 bases). V lost 7 bases and J 10 bases, leaving 20 bases between the germline ends. Germline V gene data show CDR1 as SQVTM and CDR2 as ANQGSEA. This CDR3 spans 13 amino acids. The CDR3 region is CSALALAGQEQFF. The DNA of the CDR3 is TGCAGCGCCCTCGCCTTGGCCGGACAGGAGCAGTTCTTC.

Regarding this clone: Relative to the germline gene, one junction end is altered; a read error may explain this. The chain recombines TRBV6-2 or TRBV6-3 with TRBJ2-2; D unresolved. The CDR3 has 12 residues. Germline-derived CDR1 and CDR2 are MNHEY and SVGEGT. CDR3 residues: CASSYNNGELFF. CDR3 nucleotide sequence: TGTGCCAGCAGTTACAACAACGGGGAGCTGTTTTTT.

J is TRBJ2-2 and V is TRBV7-2, with D maybe TRBD2 (6 bases). Trimming pared 5 bases from V and 4 bases from J, leaving 20 bases between. CDR3 length: 17 residues. Germline assignment: CDR1 SGHTA and CDR2 FQGNSA. CDR3 sequence reads: CASSLGAEAGSTGELFF. CDR3 DNA: TGTGCCAGCAGCCTGGGTGCGGAGGCGGGGTCCACCGGGGAGCTGTTTTTT.

The count of this clone is one. The V gene is TRBV25-1, the J gene TRBJ2-7; the D gene is possibly TRBD2 (5 bases). The CDR3 has 16 amino acids. Trimming took off 5 bases at V and 3 bases at J, with 20 bases between the two ends. CDR1 and CDR2 (germline): MGHDK, SYGVNS. In DNA form, the CDR3 reads TGTGCCAGCAGTTACCAACGAGACGGGGTACGCTACGAGCAGTACTTC. It specifies CASSYQRDGVRYEQYF.

Here the CDR3 reads CASRGLAGGGEQFF. The CDR3 DNA reads TGTGCCAGCAGGGGACTAGCGGGAGGGGGTGAGCAGTTCTTC. The chain links TRBV6-5 to TRBJ2-1; 16 bases are a match to TRBD2. Germline trimming cut 6 bases from V and 9 bases from J; bases unmatched to any gene: 2. CDR3 length equals 14 residues. CDR1 is MNHEY and CDR2 is SVGAGI in the germline V gene.

The chain uses TRBV4-2 and TRBJ1-5, with 7 nucleotides matching TRBD1. CDR1 is LGHNA and CDR2 is YNFKEQ in the germline V gene. The V segment lost 6 bases and the J segment 4 bases; nucleotides outside the gene matches: 6. The CDR3 extends over 14 amino acids. CDR3 DNA sequence: TGTGCCAGCAGTGCCGGGACAGAGAATCAGCCCCAGCATTTT. This encodes CASSAGTENQPQHF.

This clone was seen more than once but under ten times. The genes are TRBV2 and TRBJ2-7, with TRBD1 identical over 9 bases. Trimming at V came to 1 base and at J to 3 bases, leaving 13 bases not matched to a gene. The CDR3 extends over 18 amino acids. Germline loops: CDR1 SNHLY, CDR2 FYNNEI. Here the CDR3 DNA reads TGTGCCAGCAGTGAAGGGTTTGCGTCTGGGACAGGGATCTACGAGCAGTACTTC. It codes for CASSEGFASGTGIYEQYF.

V is TRBV18 and J is TRBJ2-7, with D possibly matching TRBD1 (5 bases). This CDR3 is built from 14 residues. CDR1 and CDR2 (germline): KGHSH, LQKENI. V was trimmed by 2 bases and J by 5 bases, leaving 13 bases between them. CDR3 bases: TGTGCCAGCTCACCAATACCAGACAGTCACGAGCAGTACTTC. Its translation: CASSPIPDSHEQYF.

The sample holds many counts of this clone. This chain connects TRBV5-6 to TRBJ2-7; 9 bases line up with TRBD1. CDR1 SGHDT and CDR2 YYEEEE come from the germline V gene. The CDR3 is 14 residues long. V was pared by 5 bases and J by 4 bases, with 7 bases of the junction left unmatched. The CDR3 is CASSGTGRVYEQYF. In DNA form, the CDR3 reads TGTGCCAGCAGTGGGACAGGGCGAGTTTACGAGCAGTACTTC.

This sequence joins TRBV11-2 and TRBJ1-1; no clear D gene. The germline V and J ends were trimmed by 2 bases and 0 bases, with 10 bases remaining between them. Germline CDR1 and CDR2: SGHAT and FQNNGV. This CDR3 is built from 15 residues. For the CDR3, the DNA is TGTGCCAGCAGCTTATTTGACTCCTTGAACACTGAAGCTTTCTTT. It translates to CASSLFDSLNTEAFF.

The chain combines TRBV6-6 with TRBJ2-7; 7 positions agree with TRBD2. V was pared by 2 bases and J by 4 bases, with 8 bases of the junction left unmatched. This CDR3 region has 15 residues. Looked up from germline, CDR1 is MNHNY and CDR2 is SVGAGI (reference sequence). For the CDR3, the DNA is TGTGCCAGCAGTTACCCAACGGGAGGAAAGTACGAGCAGTACTTC. Residues: CASSYPTGGKYEQYF.

This rearrangement joins TRBV19 to TRBJ2-1, with D possibly TRBD1 on 6 matching bases. This CDR3 comprises 16 residues. Germline CDR1 and CDR2: LNHDA and SQIVND (reference sequence). Trimming pared 4 bases from V and 9 bases from J, leaving 22 bases between. CDR3 sequence (DNA): TGTGCCAGTAGTACCCCTCCGGACAGTTTTGTGGGTGAGCAGTTCTTC. It specifies CASSTPPDSFVGEQFF.

In this sample, this clone turned up a few times. The chain combines TRBV19 with TRBJ1-2; D remains unclear. Germline CDR1 and CDR2: LNHDA and SQIVND (reference sequence). This CDR3 has 14 residues. Trimming left V 9 bases short and J 9 bases short, with 23 bases between. CDR3 DNA: TGTGCCAGCCATCCCTCCCGGACTCACCGCCGCTACACCTTC. Amino acid sequence: CASHPSRTHRRYTF.

The V gene is TRBV9, the J gene TRBJ1-2, with TRBD1 matching 7 bases. CDR1 and CDR2 (germline): SGDLS, YYNGEE. The CDR3 covers 13 residues. J gave up 5 bases and V 3 bases, and 4 bases lay outside the gene matches. For the CDR3, the DNA is TGTGCCAGCAGCGCAACAGGGGATTATGGCTACACCTTC. Protein sequence: CASSATGDYGYTF.

The chain employs TRBV10-3 and TRBJ2-1; 7 bases are a match to TRBD1. Germline trimming cut 6 bases from V and 6 bases from J; bases unmatched to any gene: 2. CDR1 is ENHRY, CDR2 SYGVKD, per germline. The CDR3 runs to 12 residues. The CDR3 nucleotides are TGTGCCATCAGGGGGACAGCCAATGAGCAGTTCTTC. The encoded protein is CAIRGTANEQFF.

DNA for the CDR3: TGTGCCAGTAGCCGAGCGGGGTACCAAGAGACCCAGTACTTC. Translating it yields CASSRAGYQETQYF. V usage is TRBV19 and J usage is TRBJ2-5, with 7 bases aligning to TRBD2. With V trimmed by 6 bases and J by 0 bases, 4 bases remained unmatched. The CDR3 is 14 residues long. Germline CDR1 reads LNHDA; CDR2 reads SQIVND (reference sequence). The complete variable domain, with remaining parts taken from reference TRBV19 and TRBJ2-5, reads DGGITQSPKYLFRKEGQNVTLSCEQNLNHDAMYWYRQDPGQGLRLIYYSQIVNDFQKGDIAEGYSVSREKKESFPLTVTSAQKNPTAFYLCASSRAGYQETQYFGPGTRLLVL.

The chain has TRBV7-2 and TRBJ2-2; a possible D gene is TRBD1 (5 bases). CDR1 and CDR2 from the germline V gene are SGHTA and FQGNSA. This CDR3 region has 14 residues. With 6 bases removed from V and 1 base from J, the gap between germline ends came to 9 bases. The CDR3 reads CASRKGWNTGELFF. Written as DNA, the CDR3 is TGTGCCAGCAGAAAGGGGTGGAACACCGGGGAGCTGTTTTTT.

The rearrangement joins TRBV5-1 to TRBJ2-2; 9 positions match TRBD1. This CDR3 spans 15 amino acids. The germline CDR1 and CDR2 sequences are SGHRS and YFSETQ. The junction had 6 bases not matched to a gene; V was cut back by 2 bases and J by 7 bases. The CDR3 loop reads CASSFGDRAIGELFF. CDR3 DNA sequence: TGCGCCAGCAGCTTTGGGGACAGGGCAATCGGGGAGCTGTTTTTT.

This chain uses TRBV7-9 with TRBJ2-2; 7 bases map to TRBD2. Germline V CDR1 and CDR2: SEHNR, FQNEAQ (reference sequence). The CDR3 has 17 amino acids. V shed 0 bases and J 0 bases; nucleotides not matched to a gene: 4. CDR3 sequence: CASSLARGTTNTGELFF. In DNA form, the CDR3 reads TGTGCCAGCAGCTTAGCGCGCGGGACTACGAACACCGGGGAGCTGTTTTTT. The complete variable domain, with remaining parts taken from reference TRBV7-9 and TRBJ2-2, reads DTGVSQNPRHKITKRGQNVTFRCDPISEHNRLYWYRQTLGQGPEFLTYFQNEAQLEKSRLLSDRFSAERPKGSFSTLEIQRTEQGDSAMYLCASSLARGTTNTGELFFGEGSRLTVL.

This clone showed up just a few times. The chain links TRBV15 to TRBJ2-1; D not certain. CDR1 LNHNV and CDR2 YYDKDF come from the germline V gene (reference sequence). Deletions cut 5 bases from V and 6 bases from J, with 5 bases between. The CDR3 runs 11 residues. The CDR3 bases are TGTGCCACCAGCGAGCTCAATGAGCAGTTCTTC. Translating gives CATSELNEQFF. The full variable domain, completed using reference TRBV15 and TRBJ2-1, is DAMVIQNPRYQVTQFGKPVTLSCSQTLNHNVMYWYQQKSSQAPKLLFHYYDKDFNNEADTPDNFQSRRPNTSFCFLDIRSPGLGDTAMYLCATSELNEQFFGPGTRLTVL.

In its sample, this clone was seen a few times. This rearrangement joins TRBV30 to TRBJ2-7; possibly TRBD2 for D (6 bases). Deletions cut 2 bases from V and 2 bases from J, with 13 bases between. CDR1 and CDR2 (germline): GTSNPN, SVGIG (reference sequence). This CDR3 spans 14 amino acids. In nucleotides, the CDR3 is TGTGCCTGGAGTCTAGGGACTGCGCCCTACGAGCAGTACTTC. This codes for CAWSLGTAPYEQYF.

The chain is built from TRBV19 and TRBJ1-5, with D unclear. The CDR3 extends over 14 amino acids. The V gene lost 5 bases and the J gene lost 0 bases, with 8 bases spanning the gap. Germline V gene sequence: CDR1 LNHDA, CDR2 SQIVND (reference sequence). CDR3 protein: CASSPQNSNQPQHF. For the CDR3, the DNA is TGTGCCAGTAGTCCCCAGAATAGCAATCAGCCCCAGCATTTT.

CDR3 DNA sequence: TGTGCCAGCAGCAAAGGCAGGGTGGGAACCGGGGAGCTGTTTTTT. It translates to CASSKGRVGTGELFF. The genes are TRBV28 and TRBJ2-2; D may be TRBD1 (5 bases). V was clipped by 6 bases and J by 5 bases, with 16 bases between them. The CDR3 length is 15 residues. From germline, CDR1 is MDHEN and CDR2 SYDVKM.

The rearrangement uses TRBV7-2 and TRBJ2-5, with no clear D. This CDR3 comprises 15 residues. V lost 2 bases to trimming and J lost 7 bases, with 17 bases between them. The germline V gene has CDR1 SGHTA and CDR2 FQGNSA. The CDR3 spells CASSLSTPRVGTQYF. For the CDR3, the DNA is TGTGCCAGCAGCTTATCGACTCCCCGAGTAGGGACCCAGTACTTC. Based on the CDR3 plus reference TRBV7-2 and TRBJ2-5, the full variable domain is GAGVSQSPSNKVTEKGKDVELRCDPISGHTALYWYRQSLGQGLEFLIYFQGNSAPDKSGLPSDRFSAERTGGSVSTLTIQRTQQEDSAVYLCASSLSTPRVGTQYFGPGTRLLVL.

The chain has TRBV7-8 and TRBJ2-1; maybe TRBD1 (6 bases). CDR1 is SGHVS and CDR2 is FQNEAQ in the germline V gene. This CDR3 region has 18 residues. V was trimmed by 2 bases and J by 0 bases, leaving 17 bases between them. CDR3 sequence (DNA): TGTGCCAGCAGCTTACGGACAGCCTCTTCTAGCTCCTACAATGAGCAGTTCTTC. Its protein is CASSLRTASSSSYNEQFF. The full variable domain, in which reference TRBV7-8 and TRBJ2-1 provide the parts outside the CDR3, is GAGVSQSPRYKVAKRGQDVALRCDPISGHVSLFWYQQALGQGPEFLTYFQNEAQLDKSGLPSDRFFAERPEGSVSTLKIQRTQQEDSAVYLCASSLRTASSSSYNEQFFGPGTRLTVL.

The gene calls are TRBV6-5 and TRBJ2-7; D perhaps matches TRBD2 (6 bases). CDR3 length equals 14 residues. Germline CDR1 and CDR2: MNHEY and SVGAGI. Trimming left V 7 bases short and J 1 base short, with 14 bases between. The CDR3 region has the DNA TGTGCCAGCATCCGGGAGCGACGATCCTACGAGCAGTACTTC. Residues: CASIRERRSYEQYF.